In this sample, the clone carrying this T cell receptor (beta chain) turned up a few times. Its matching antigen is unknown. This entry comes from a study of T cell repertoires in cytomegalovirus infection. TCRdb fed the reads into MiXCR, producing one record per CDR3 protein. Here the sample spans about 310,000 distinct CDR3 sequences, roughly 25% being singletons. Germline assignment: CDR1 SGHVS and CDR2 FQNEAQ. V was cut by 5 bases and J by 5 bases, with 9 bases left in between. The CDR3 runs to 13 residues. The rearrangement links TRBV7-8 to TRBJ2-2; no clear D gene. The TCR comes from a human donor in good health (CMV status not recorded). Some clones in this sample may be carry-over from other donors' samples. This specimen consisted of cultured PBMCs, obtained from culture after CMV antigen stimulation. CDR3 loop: CASSRVGTGELFF. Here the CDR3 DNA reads TGTGCCAGCAGCCGGGTGGGGACCGGGGAGCTGTTTTTT.